The 27 T cell receptor beta chains reported below all come from one sample, sequenced in a study of shared clonotypes between healthy human individuals. Method: immunoSEQ multiplex PCR; TCRdb's copy keeps in-frame clones and lacks some. The table shows 850,000 to 1,100,000 clones, with around three quarters occurring only once. The sequencing input was memory CD4+ T cells from PBMCs. As for subset: CD45RA-negative fraction. The source is a man aged 18 to 30 in good health. Some clones in this sample may be carry-over from other donors' samples.

The chain links TRBV5-1 to TRBJ1-3; 7 bases agree with TRBD1. Germline V gene lookup returns CDR1 SGHRS and CDR2 YFSETQ. With 3 bases clipped from V and 2 bases from J, the junction kept 8 bases outside the gene matches. This CDR3 comprises 16 residues. CDR3 protein: CASSSSGQATGNTIYF. CDR3 DNA sequence: TGCGCCAGCAGCTCCTCCGGACAGGCCACTGGAAACACCATATATTTT.

The chain employs TRBV7-3 and TRBJ1-1, with D perhaps matching TRBD1 (6 bases). CDR1 and CDR2 from the germline V gene are SGHTA and FQGTGA. The CDR3 loop spans 14 amino acids. The V gene lost 4 bases and the J gene lost 4 bases, with 13 bases spanning the gap. DNA of the CDR3: TGTGCCAGCAGCTCAGAGGGGGGAGTCACTGAAGCTTTCTTT. This codes for CASSSEGGVTEAFF.

V is TRBV27 and J is TRBJ1-5; D is perhaps TRBD1 (6 bases). Germline V gene data show CDR1 as MNHEY and CDR2 as SMNVEV (reference sequence). Deletions cut 2 bases from V and 5 bases from J, with 7 bases between. The CDR3 runs 13 residues. In DNA form, the CDR3 reads TGTGCCAGCAGTTTAAGGGGGGATCAGCCCCAGCATTTT. It specifies CASSLRGDQPQHF.

The V and J genes are TRBV28 and TRBJ1-5; 8 bases match TRBD1. Germline V lookup: CDR1 MDHEN, CDR2 SYDVKM. The V segment lost 6 bases and the J segment 4 bases; nucleotides outside the gene matches: 8. This CDR3 contains 15 residues. Here the CDR3 DNA reads TGTGCCAGCAGCGTAACAGGGGGGATTAATCAGCCCCAGCATTTT. Encoded protein: CASSVTGGINQPQHF.

V usage is TRBV7-3 and J usage is TRBJ1-2; the match to TRBD1 covers 9 bases. V dropped 1 base and J dropped 8; count of bases not matched to a gene: 8. The V gene's germline CDR1 is SGHTA and CDR2 FQGTGA. This CDR3 spans 15 amino acids. The CDR3 reads CASSLSGQGSDGYTF. The CDR3 nucleotides are TGTGCCAGCAGCTTAAGCGGACAGGGGTCCGACGGCTACACCTTC.

This clone has only a few counts. The likely explanation is a read error, given a far larger clone one base away. Other nucleotide sequences in the sample specify the same CDR3. V usage is TRBV7-9 and J usage is TRBJ2-3; D is unclear. CDR1 and CDR2 (germline): SEHNR, FQNEAQ (reference sequence). The CDR3 extends over 12 amino acids. Trimming removed 1 base from V and 2 bases from J, with 1 base in between. The CDR3 loop is CASSLDTDTQYF. In DNA, the CDR3 is TGTGCCAGCAGCTTAGACACAGATACGCAGTATTTT.

This clone was seen a single time. This sample also contains other DNA sequences that code for the same CDR3. J is TRBJ1-3 and V is TRBV5-1; D unclear. The CDR3 has 15 amino acids. CDR1 and CDR2 from the germline V gene are SGHRS and YFSETQ. V dropped 0 bases and J dropped 0 bases, with 7 bases sitting between them. This chain's CDR3 is CASSLDAGSGNTIYF. The CDR3 nucleotides are TGCGCCAGCAGCTTGGACGCTGGCTCTGGAAACACCATATATTTT. Full variable domain (missing parts from reference TRBV5-1 and TRBJ1-3): KAGVTQTPRYLIKTRGQQVTLSCSPISGHRSVSWYQQTPGQGLQFLFEYFSETQRNKGNFPGRFSGRQFSNSRSEMNVSTLELGDSALYLCASSLDAGSGNTIYFGEGSWLTVV.

Here the CDR3 reads CASSFIGGPYNEQFF. CDR3 in DNA: TGTGCCAGCAGTTTTATCGGGGGGCCCTACAATGAGCAGTTCTTC. The chain has TRBV27 and TRBJ2-1; maybe TRBD2 (7 bases). Germline V CDR1 and CDR2: MNHEY, SMNVEV (reference sequence). This CDR3 comprises 15 residues. V dropped 3 bases and J dropped 2 bases, with 11 bases sitting between them.

A word on this clone: This same CDR3 is encoded by further DNA sequences in the sample. This rearrangement joins TRBV7-2 to TRBJ1-2; D call uncertain. V was cut by 1 base and J by 11 bases, with 11 bases left in between. The germline CDR1 and CDR2 sequences are SGHTA and FQGNSA. The CDR3 contains 12 residues. CDR3 amino acids: CASSLEDRVYTF. DNA for the CDR3: TGTGCCAGCAGCTTAGAGGACCGGGTGTACACCTTC.

The chain recombines TRBV7-8 with TRBJ1-2; TRBD1 matches 7 bases. Germline V gene data show CDR1 as SGHVS and CDR2 as FQNEAQ. The V and J ends lost 8 bases and 0 bases, in that order; junction bases with no gene match: 3. The CDR3 covers 13 residues. The CDR3 protein is CASVTGPNYGYTF. CDR3 DNA: TGTGCCAGCGTGACAGGGCCTAACTATGGCTACACCTTC.

Here the CDR3 DNA reads TGTGCCAGCAGCCGGGACTATCAACTTGGGGGTGAGCAGTTCTTC. Translated: CASSRDYQLGGEQFF. The gene calls are TRBV7-9 and TRBJ2-1; 7 bases fit TRBD2. The germline CDR1 and CDR2 sequences are SEHNR and FQNEAQ (reference sequence). The CDR3 totals 15 residues. The V segment lost 5 bases and the J segment 9 bases; nucleotides outside the gene matches: 13.

V is TRBV27 and J is TRBJ2-1; D might be TRBD1 (6 bases). In germline, CDR1 is MNHEY, CDR2 SMNVEV (reference sequence). The CDR3 consists of 12 residues. Trimming left V 6 bases short and J 7 bases short, with 10 bases between. The CDR3 nucleotides read TGTGCCAGCAGCCTGAGGGGGAATGAGCAGTTCTTC. It encodes CASSLRGNEQFF.

This chain uses TRBV9 with TRBJ2-4; D is uncertain. There are 15 residues in the CDR3. Germline V lookup: CDR1 SGDLS, CDR2 YYNGEE. V lost 3 bases to trimming and J lost 3 bases, with 13 bases between them. The CDR3 here is CASSALQTRKNIQYF. CDR3 nucleotides: TGTGCCAGCAGCGCCCTCCAGACTCGCAAAAACATTCAGTACTTC.

The chain carries TRBV5-5 and TRBJ2-1; the D is unclear. The CDR3 covers 14 residues. Germline-derived CDR1 and CDR2 are SGHKS and YYEKEE (reference sequence). V was trimmed by 0 bases and J by 3 bases, leaving 7 bases between them. CDR3 sequence: CASSLGSDYNEQFF. The DNA for the CDR3 is TGTGCCAGCAGCTTGGGTTCCGACTACAATGAGCAGTTCTTC.

The V gene is TRBV6-5, the J gene TRBJ2-5; TRBD1 agrees at 12 bases. Germline V gene lookup returns CDR1 MNHEY and CDR2 SVGAGI. V trimming: 9 bases; J trimming: 5 bases; junction bases outside the gene matches: 7. The CDR3 runs 14 residues. The DNA for the CDR3 is TGTGCCAGTGGCGGGACAGGGGGCATCGAGACCCAGTACTTC. Residues: CASGGTGGIETQYF.

This clone is a singleton in its sample. J is TRBJ2-1 and V is TRBV21-1. TRBV21-1 counts as a pseudogene. This CDR3 has 18 residues. The CDR3 region is CASSNRVGGPTLYNEQFF. In nucleotides, the CDR3 is TGTGCCAGCAGCAACCGGGTGGGGGGCCCGACCCTTTACAATGAGCAGTTCTTC.

The chain couples TRBV2 to TRBJ2-2; perhaps TRBD1 as D (6 bases). V lost 8 bases, J lost 6 bases, and 10 bases lay in between. Germline V lookup: CDR1 SNHLY, CDR2 FYNNEI. The CDR3 covers 12 residues. In DNA, the CDR3 is TGTGCCAGCCTGTGGGGGCCCGGGGAGCTGTTTTTT. Its protein product is CASLWGPGELFF.

A word on this clone: Other DNA sequences within the sample encode an identical CDR3. CDR3 residues: CASSVGLAGAGEQYF. For the CDR3, the DNA is TGTGCCAGCAGCGTAGGGCTAGCGGGAGCTGGCGAGCAGTACTTC. The V and J genes are TRBV9 and TRBJ2-7; 10 nucleotides align to TRBD2. In germline, CDR1 is SGDLS, CDR2 YYNGEE. The length of the CDR3 is 15 residues. J lost 6 bases, V lost 0 bases, and 6 bases had no gene match.

The chain recombines TRBV5-4 with TRBJ2-2, with D tentatively TRBD1 or TRBD2 (5 bases each). Germline CDR1 reads SGHNT; CDR2 reads YYREEE (reference sequence). This CDR3 contains 16 residues. V was shortened by 4 bases and J by 4 bases, with 17 bases between the two germline ends. CDR3 DNA sequence: TGTGCCAGCAGCCTGGGATCTCCGAGGGGCACCGGGGAGCTGTTTTTT. As protein: CASSLGSPRGTGELFF.

This chain joins TRBV29-1 and TRBJ2-2; 8 bases line up with TRBD1. CDR3 size: 14 residues. CDR1 and CDR2 from the germline V gene are SQVTM and ANQGSEA. V trimming: 3 bases; J trimming: 4 bases; junction bases outside the gene matches: 4. The CDR3 DNA follows: TGCAGCGTTGATGGACAGGGTAGCACCGGGGAGCTGTTTTTT. Amino acids: CSVDGQGSTGELFF.

V and J are TRBV7-9 and TRBJ1-2, with a possible D match to TRBD1 (6 bases). Trimming removed 3 bases at V and 4 bases at J, with 18 bases between. The CDR3 runs to 16 residues. Germline V CDR1 and CDR2: SEHNR, FQNEAQ (reference sequence). The DNA for the CDR3 is TGTGCCAGCAGCTTCGGGGGGGCCCTCCGGGGCTATGGCTACACCTTC. Translation gives CASSFGGALRGYGYTF.

This clone was recorded a few times. The V and J genes are TRBV7-9 and TRBJ1-1; D is uncertain. Germline V gene data show CDR1 as SEHNR and CDR2 as FQNEAQ (reference sequence). V was trimmed by 1 base and J by 4 bases, leaving 13 bases between them. There are 15 residues in the CDR3. The DNA of the CDR3 is TGTGCCAGCAGCTTAGTAGTCCCTGGAATCACTGAAGCTTTCTTT. Residues: CASSLVVPGITEAFF.

V gene TRBV4-2 combines with J gene TRBJ2-1; tentative D call: TRBD2 (6 bases). This CDR3 has 16 residues. Per the germline V gene, CDR1 is LGHNA and CDR2 is YNFKEQ. Trimming stripped 0 bases from V and 2 bases from J, with 11 bases between. The DNA of the CDR3 is TGTGCCAGCAGCCAAGAAGGCCGACTAGCCTACAATGAGCAGTTCTTC. As protein: CASSQEGRLAYNEQFF.

This clone was seen only a few times. The V gene is TRBV2, the J gene TRBJ2-1; 9 bases fit TRBD2. J was trimmed by 5 bases and V by 3 bases; bases with no gene match: 17. In germline, CDR1 is SNHLY, CDR2 FYNNEI. The CDR3 sequence is 19 residues long. CDR3 DNA: TGTGCCAGCAGTGATCTCTGGCGGAGGCGGGAGGGCCAGAACAATGAGCAGTTCTTC. Amino acids: CASSDLWRRREGQNNEQFF.

This clone has only one observation. The V gene is TRBV5-6, the J gene TRBJ2-5; 12 bases align to TRBD2. CDR3 length equals 17 residues. With V trimmed by 0 bases and J by 4 bases, 7 bases remained unmatched. Germline CDR1 is SGHDT and CDR2 is YYEEEE. CDR3 DNA sequence: TGTGCCAGCAGCTTGGCCCTAGCGGGAGGGAGCGGAGAGACCCAGTACTTC. This encodes CASSLALAGGSGETQYF.

This sequence joins TRBV7-2 and TRBJ2-7, with D unclear. This CDR3 has 14 amino acids. Deletions cut 2 bases from V and 0 bases from J, with 8 bases between. Germline V gene data show CDR1 as SGHTA and CDR2 as FQGNSA. The DNA for the CDR3 is TGTGCCAGCAGCTTACAACAGAACTCCTACGAGCAGTACTTC. Protein sequence: CASSLQQNSYEQYF.

CDR3 sequence: CASSQEGDLMFF. CDR3 sequence (DNA): TGTGCCAGCAGCCAAGAAGGTGACCTGATGTTCTTC. The rearrangement uses TRBV14 and TRBJ2-1; no reliable D call. Germline V gene sequence: CDR1 SGHDN, CDR2 FVKESK. V was shortened by 0 bases and J by 15 bases, with 12 bases between the two germline ends. CDR3 length: 12 residues.